What follows are 21 T cell receptor beta chains derived from one specimen sequenced in a study of T-cell reconstitution after alpha-beta-depleted transplantation in children. Unique molecular identifiers were incorporated during preparation of the TCRbeta library. TCRdb re-called the PCR reads with MiXCR, one entry per CDR3 protein. The sample carries 200,000 or so distinct CDR3 sequences, approximately 6.8% recorded once. The sample was PBMCs, taken before TCRalphabeta/CD19-depleted stem cell transplant. These receptors were obtained from a girl under three years old with combined immunodeficiency, due to receive a stem cell transplant.

In this sample, this clonotype turned up many times. J is TRBJ2-7 and V is TRBV7-8, with 8 positions matching TRBD2. V lost 2 bases and J lost 2; bases outside the gene matches: 11. The CDR3 contains 17 residues. The germline gives CDR1 SGHVS, CDR2 FQNEAQ. The CDR3 sequence: CASSLFYASGRPYEQYF. CDR3 nucleotide sequence: TGTGCCAGCAGCTTATTTTACGCTAGCGGGCGCCCCTACGAGCAGTACTTC. Variable domain in full (rest from reference TRBV7-8 and TRBJ2-7): GAGVSQSPRYKVAKRGQDVALRCDPISGHVSLFWYQQALGQGPEFLTYFQNEAQLDKSGLPSDRFFAERPEGSVSTLKIQRTQQEDSAVYLCASSLFYASGRPYEQYFGPGTRLTVT.

This clonotype has ten or more counts. The V call is TRBV12-3 or TRBV12-4, the J call TRBJ2-2, with D unresolved. The CDR3 is 13 amino acids. Trimming took off 6 bases at V and 4 bases at J, with 9 bases between the two ends. CDR3 in amino acids: CASSYTATGELFF. Here the CDR3 DNA reads TGTGCCAGCAGCTATACAGCCACCGGGGAGCTGTTTTTT.

This clonotype has a count of ten or more. This chain connects TRBV7-9 to TRBJ1-2, with D hard to call. V shed 1 base and J shed 6 bases, with 12 bases lying between them. CDR1 is SEHNR, CDR2 FQNEAQ, per germline (reference sequence). CDR3 length: 14 residues. The CDR3 is CASSLDVRRDGYTF. The CDR3 DNA is TGTGCCAGCAGCTTAGATGTGAGACGAGATGGCTACACCTTC.

This clonotype was picked up many times. The chain carries TRBV20-1 and TRBJ2-3, with D perhaps TRBD1 (6 bases). This CDR3 has 14 amino acids. V was shortened by 5 bases and J by 2 bases, with 14 bases between the two germline ends. Germline CDR1 DFQATT, CDR2 SNEGSKA (reference sequence). CDR3 sequence: CSAEDRRYTDTQYF. As DNA, the CDR3 is TGCAGTGCTGAGGACAGACGTTACACAGATACGCAGTATTTT.

Ten or more counts support this clonotype. The chain recombines TRBV9 with TRBJ2-3, with 9 bases aligning to TRBD2. Germline V gives CDR1 SGDLS, CDR2 YYNGEE. Trimming removed 7 bases from V and 1 base from J; junction bases left unmatched: 7. The CDR3 extends over 15 amino acids. CDR3 nucleotides: TGTGCCAGCCAGCGCGGGGGGGCCCGCACAGATACGCAGTATTTT. This translates into CASQRGGARTDTQYF.

In its sample, this clonotype was seen many times. The chain recombines TRBV25-1 with TRBJ2-1, with no clear D. The CDR3 is made up of 12 amino acids. With 5 bases removed from V and 6 bases from J, the gap between germline ends came to 8 bases. Germline V gives CDR1 MGHDK, CDR2 SYGVNS. CDR3: CASSFPGNEQFF. The CDR3 region has the DNA TGTGCCAGCAGTTTTCCGGGCAATGAGCAGTTCTTC.

This clonotype was seen many times. The V gene is TRBV20-1, the J gene TRBJ2-3; D possibly corresponds to TRBD1 (6 bases). Trimming pared 0 bases from V and 0 bases from J, leaving 13 bases between. This CDR3 has 16 residues. The germline gives CDR1 DFQATT, CDR2 SNEGSKA (reference sequence). The CDR3 protein is CSARDPNRDSTDTQYF. The CDR3, as DNA: TGCAGTGCTAGAGATCCCAACAGGGATAGCACAGATACGCAGTATTTT.

This clonotype was observed many times. The chain combines TRBV29-1 with TRBJ2-3, with no clear D. Per germline, CDR1 SQVTM and CDR2 ANQGSEA. Trimming shortened V by 7 bases and J by 1 base, and 3 bases separated the two germline ends. The CDR3 runs to 10 residues. CDR3 in DNA: TGCAGCGGCCGCACAGATACGCAGTATTTT. It is translated as CSGRTDTQYF.

At least ten counts were recorded for this clonotype. This chain uses TRBV29-1 with TRBJ1-2; D might be TRBD1 (6 bases). Per germline, CDR1 SQVTM and CDR2 ANQGSEA. Trimming stripped 1 base from V and 5 bases from J, with 17 bases between. This CDR3 spans 15 amino acids. Here the CDR3 DNA reads TGCAGCGTTGAAGTCCCCCAGGGGAGAGAGTATGGCTACACCTTC. Protein product: CSVEVPQGREYGYTF. Complete variable domain (other parts from reference TRBV29-1 and TRBJ1-2): SAVISQKPSRDICQRGTSLTIQCQVDSQVTMMFWYRQQPGQSLTLIATANQGSEATYESGFVIDKFPISRPNLTFSTLTVSNMSPEDSSIYLCSVEVPQGREYGYTFGSGTRLTVV.

This clonotype has ten or more counts. This rearrangement joins TRBV5-6 to TRBJ2-2; D gene unclear. In germline, CDR1 is SGHDT, CDR2 YYEEEE. V lost 7 bases and J lost 1, with 8 bases in between. The CDR3 totals 13 residues. CDR3 sequence: CASLVLNTGELFF. For the CDR3, the DNA is TGTGCCAGCCTCGTCCTGAACACCGGGGAGCTGTTTTTT.

There are many counts of this clonotype. The chain carries TRBV12-3 or TRBV12-4 and TRBJ1-5; TRBD1 aligns across 8 bases. The V gene end was trimmed by 6 bases and the J gene end by 1 base; junction bases not matched to a gene: 5. The CDR3 sequence is 15 residues long. In DNA form, the CDR3 reads TGTGCCAGCAGCAGGACAGGGTTGAGCAATCAGCCCCAGCATTTT. Amino acids: CASSRTGLSNQPQHF.

This clonotype was observed at least ten times. This chain connects TRBV7-8 to TRBJ1-1; D is unclear. Germline-derived CDR1 and CDR2 are SGHVS and FQNEAQ. Trimming cost V 1 base and J 0 bases, with 6 bases left between them. This CDR3 has 14 residues. CDR3 region: CASSLGYMNTEAFF. Here the CDR3 DNA reads TGTGCCAGCAGCTTAGGGTATATGAACACTGAAGCTTTCTTT.

With respect to this clonotype: A clone one base away is much larger, so this may be a read error. V usage is TRBV15 and J usage is TRBJ2-1; no firm D call. The CDR3 length is 14 residues. The germline CDR1 and CDR2 sequences are LNHNV and YYDKDF (reference sequence). CDR3: CATIRDRAYNEQFF. Written as DNA, the CDR3 is TGTGCCACCATCAGAGATCGGGCCTACAATGAGCAGTTCTTC.

In its sample, this clonotype was seen many times. The chain uses TRBV12-3 or TRBV12-4 and TRBJ1-3; D perhaps matches TRBD1 (5 bases). This CDR3 spans 18 amino acids. Deletions cut 1 base from V and 0 bases from J, with 16 bases between. The CDR3 loop is CASSLGRVTGPSGNTIYF. CDR3 coding DNA: TGTGCCAGCAGTTTAGGGAGAGTCACAGGACCCTCTGGAAACACCATATATTTT.

Ten or more counts support this clonotype. The chain couples TRBV7-2 to TRBJ1-6, with 7 bases identical to TRBD1. The germline CDR1 and CDR2 sequences are SGHTA and FQGNSA. The V gene end was trimmed by 4 bases and the J gene end by 7 bases; junction bases not matched to a gene: 7. CDR3 length: 15 residues. The CDR3 sequence is CASSSGTVPNSPLHF. The CDR3 DNA is TGTGCCAGCAGCTCCGGGACAGTCCCAAATTCACCCCTCCACTTT.

This clonotype was detected ten times or more. The genes are TRBV3-1 and TRBJ2-1, with 12 positions matching TRBD2. CDR1 is LGHDT, CDR2 YNNKEL, per germline (reference sequence). V lost 0 bases, J lost 6 bases, and 3 bases stayed unmatched. This CDR3 region has 16 residues. The CDR3 loop is CASSQDMGLAGNEQFF. The CDR3 nucleotides read TGTGCCAGCAGCCAAGATATGGGACTAGCGGGCAATGAGCAGTTCTTC.

This clonotype was observed many times. The rearrangement links TRBV11-2 to TRBJ2-7; TRBD1 aligns across 10 bases. The CDR3 runs 20 residues. Trimming removed 4 bases from V and 3 bases from J; junction bases left unmatched: 21. Germline lookup yields CDR1 SGHAT and CDR2 FQNNGV. The CDR3 region has the DNA TGTGCCAGCAGCTCCGGGACAGGGGTCTACGCGACTCCCGTTCTCTACGAGCAGTACTTC. Amino acids: CASSSGTGVYATPVLYEQYF.

This clonotype was counted a few times. The gene calls are TRBV12-3 or TRBV12-4 and TRBJ2-1; D may be TRBD2 (5 bases). Deletions cut 5 bases from V and 8 bases from J, with 19 bases between. The length of the CDR3 is 15 residues. The CDR3 coding sequence is TGTGCCAGCAGTGACGGACTGCGGCGGAGTGATGAGCAGTTCTTC. Its protein product is CASSDGLRRSDEQFF.

The genes are TRBV18 and TRBJ2-5; no clear D. V was shortened by 0 bases and J by 4 bases, with 6 bases between the two germline ends. This CDR3 region has 13 residues. The germline gives CDR1 KGHSH, CDR2 LQKENI. CDR3 amino acids: CASSPPTRETQYF. The CDR3 DNA reads as TGTGCCAGCTCACCACCGACAAGAGAGACCCAGTACTTC.

This clonotype was observed a few times. The junction departs from the called germline gene at one end, perhaps through a read error. The chain joins TRBV7-8 to TRBJ2-2, with 8 bases matching TRBD1. This CDR3 has 15 residues. Germline V lookup: CDR1 SGHVS, CDR2 FQNEAQ. The CDR3 here is CACSSTGGKTGELFF. The CDR3 bases are TGTGCCTGCAGTTCAACAGGGGGAAAAACCGGGGAGCTGTTTTTT.

This clonotype appeared many times. The chain uses TRBV2 and TRBJ2-5; D is perhaps TRBD2 (6 bases). The V gene's germline CDR1 is SNHLY and CDR2 FYNNEI. This CDR3 has 14 amino acids. Trimming cost V 1 base and J 4 bases, with 10 bases left between them. The CDR3 DNA reads TGTGCCAGCAGTGAAGGGACCGGGGGAGAGACCCAGTACTTC. Protein product: CASSEGTGGETQYF.